Described below is a single TCR beta chain sequence and its context. The data were taken from a study of CD8 T cells in Susac syndrome. Sequencing targeted TCR beta in blood CD8+ and CD4+ T cells. CD8+ and CD4+ T cells were negatively isolated; TEMRA cells were FACS-enriched. Trimming removed 3 bases from V and 2 bases from J, with 17 bases in between. CDR3 size: 16 residues. CDR1 and CDR2 (germline): MGHRA, YSYEKL. With random hexamers, about 0.45 to 1 ug RNA was reverse transcribed. An immunoSEQ multiplex PCR generated amplified TCR beta CDR3 products spanning 54 Vbeta and 13 Jbeta. TCRdb re-called the immunoSEQ multiplex PCR reads with MiXCR, one entry per CDR3 protein. The sample has roughly 400,000 distinct CDR3 sequences; more than 80% are singletons.

The TCR originated in a human donor with multiple sclerosis. The rearrangement joins TRBV4-1 to TRBJ2-7; either TRBD1 or TRBD2 may supply D (6 bases each). Sequencing was performed on CD8+ T cells from PBMCs. The CDR3 is CASSHQGGTRPYEQYF. CDR3 coding DNA: TGCGCCAGCAGCCACCAAGGGGGGACTCGACCCTACGAGCAGTACTTC.